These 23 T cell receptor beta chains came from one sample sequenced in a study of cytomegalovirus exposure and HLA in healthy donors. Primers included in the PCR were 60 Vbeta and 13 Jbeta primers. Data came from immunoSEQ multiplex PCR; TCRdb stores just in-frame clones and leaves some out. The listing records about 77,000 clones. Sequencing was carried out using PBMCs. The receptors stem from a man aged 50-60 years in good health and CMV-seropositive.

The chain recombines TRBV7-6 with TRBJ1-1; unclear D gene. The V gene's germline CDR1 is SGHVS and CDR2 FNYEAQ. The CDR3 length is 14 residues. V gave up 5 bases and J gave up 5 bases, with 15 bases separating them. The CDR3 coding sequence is TGTGCCAGCAGCCCCCGGAGCATTGGAACTGAAGCTTTCTTT. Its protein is CASSPRSIGTEAFF.

This CDR3 reads CASSLIGGRGGRNTEAFF. CDR3 bases: TGTGCCAGCAGCTTAATCGGGGGCAGGGGCGGGAGGAACACTGAAGCTTTCTTT. The V and J genes are TRBV7-3 and TRBJ1-1; D is perhaps TRBD1 (6 bases). The germline V gene has CDR1 SGHTA and CDR2 FQGTGA. The CDR3 length is 18 residues. V was trimmed by 1 base and J by 1 base, leaving 19 bases between them.

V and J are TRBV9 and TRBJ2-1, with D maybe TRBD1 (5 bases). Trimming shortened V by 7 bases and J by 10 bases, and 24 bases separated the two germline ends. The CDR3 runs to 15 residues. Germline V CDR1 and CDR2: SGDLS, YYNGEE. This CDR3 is CASSQGRTPPVEQFF. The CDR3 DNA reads TGTGCCAGCTCCCAGGGCAGGACCCCCCCGGTCGAGCAGTTCTTC.

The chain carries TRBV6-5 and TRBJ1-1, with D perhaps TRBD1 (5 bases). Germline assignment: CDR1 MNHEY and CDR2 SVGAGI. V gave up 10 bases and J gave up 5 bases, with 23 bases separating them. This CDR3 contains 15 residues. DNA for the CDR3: TGTGCCACCACCCTGGGGCGGGGGAGGCGAACTGAAGCTTTCTTT. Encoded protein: CATTLGRGRRTEAFF.

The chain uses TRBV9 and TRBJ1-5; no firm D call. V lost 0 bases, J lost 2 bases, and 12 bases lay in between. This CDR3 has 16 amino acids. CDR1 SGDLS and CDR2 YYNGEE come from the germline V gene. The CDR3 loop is CASSVEDGMGNQPQHF. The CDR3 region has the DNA TGTGCCAGCAGCGTAGAGGACGGGATGGGCAATCAGCCCCAGCATTTT.

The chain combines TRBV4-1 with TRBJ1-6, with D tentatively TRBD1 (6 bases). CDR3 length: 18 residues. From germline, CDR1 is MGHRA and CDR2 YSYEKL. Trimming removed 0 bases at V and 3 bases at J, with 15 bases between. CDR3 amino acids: CASSQEGGGTFYNSPLHF. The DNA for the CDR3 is TGCGCCAGCAGCCAAGAAGGGGGGGGGACTTTCTATAATTCACCCCTCCACTTT.

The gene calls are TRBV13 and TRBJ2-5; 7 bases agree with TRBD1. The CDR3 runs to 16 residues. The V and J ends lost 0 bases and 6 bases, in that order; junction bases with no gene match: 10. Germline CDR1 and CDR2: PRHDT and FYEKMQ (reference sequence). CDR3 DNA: TGTGCCAGCAGCTTAGGCTGGGACAGCCCTCAACAGACCCAGTACTTC. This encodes CASSLGWDSPQQTQYF.

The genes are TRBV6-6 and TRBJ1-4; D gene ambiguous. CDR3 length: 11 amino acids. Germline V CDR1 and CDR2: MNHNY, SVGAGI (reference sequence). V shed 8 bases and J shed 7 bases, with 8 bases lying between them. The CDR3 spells CASQAGEKLFF. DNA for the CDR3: TGTGCCAGCCAAGCGGGTGAAAAACTGTTTTTT.

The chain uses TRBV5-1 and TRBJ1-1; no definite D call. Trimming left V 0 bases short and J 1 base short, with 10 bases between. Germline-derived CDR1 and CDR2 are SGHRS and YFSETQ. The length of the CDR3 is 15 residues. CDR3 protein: CASSLAPGTNTEAFF. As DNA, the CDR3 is TGCGCCAGCAGCTTGGCCCCAGGAACGAACACTGAAGCTTTCTTT.

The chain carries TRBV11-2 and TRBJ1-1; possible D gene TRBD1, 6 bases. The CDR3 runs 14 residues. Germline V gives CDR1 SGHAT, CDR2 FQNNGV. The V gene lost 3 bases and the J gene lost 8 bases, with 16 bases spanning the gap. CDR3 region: CASSFLQGGSEAFF. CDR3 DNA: TGTGCCAGCAGCTTCCTACAGGGCGGGTCAGAAGCTTTCTTT.

CDR3 loop: CASSPTGGRGEAFF. The DNA for the CDR3 is TGTGCCAGCTCCCCTACGGGGGGGCGAGGTGAAGCTTTCTTT. J is TRBJ1-1 and V is TRBV18, with D tentatively TRBD1 (6 bases). The CDR3 is made up of 14 amino acids. CDR1 and CDR2 (germline): KGHSH, LQKENI. V lost 6 bases to trimming and J lost 7 bases, with 18 bases between them.

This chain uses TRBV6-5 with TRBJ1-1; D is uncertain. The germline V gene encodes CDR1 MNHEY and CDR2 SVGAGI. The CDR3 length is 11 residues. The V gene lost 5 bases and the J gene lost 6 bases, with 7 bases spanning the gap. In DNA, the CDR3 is TGTGCCAGCAGTACCCCAGCTGAAGCTTTCTTT. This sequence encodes CASSTPAEAFF.

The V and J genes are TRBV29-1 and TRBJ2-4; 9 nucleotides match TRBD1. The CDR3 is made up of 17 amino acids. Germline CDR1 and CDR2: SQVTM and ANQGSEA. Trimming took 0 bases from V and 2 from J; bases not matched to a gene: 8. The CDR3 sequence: CSVEDQPDRGSKNIQYF. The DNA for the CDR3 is TGCAGCGTTGAAGATCAACCGGACAGGGGTTCCAAAAACATTCAGTACTTC.

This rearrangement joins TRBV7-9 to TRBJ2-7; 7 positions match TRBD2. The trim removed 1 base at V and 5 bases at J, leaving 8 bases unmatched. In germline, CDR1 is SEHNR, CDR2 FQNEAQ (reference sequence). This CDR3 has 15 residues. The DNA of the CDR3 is TGTGCCAGCAGCTTAGAAGGGTCTAGCGGCCACGAGCAGTACTTC. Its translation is CASSLEGSSGHEQYF.

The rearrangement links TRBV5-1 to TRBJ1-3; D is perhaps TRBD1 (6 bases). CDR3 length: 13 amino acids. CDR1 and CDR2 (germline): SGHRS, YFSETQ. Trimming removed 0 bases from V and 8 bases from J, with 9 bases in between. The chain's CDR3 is CASSLAPGDTIYF. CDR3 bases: TGCGCCAGCAGCTTGGCGCCAGGGGACACCATATATTTT.

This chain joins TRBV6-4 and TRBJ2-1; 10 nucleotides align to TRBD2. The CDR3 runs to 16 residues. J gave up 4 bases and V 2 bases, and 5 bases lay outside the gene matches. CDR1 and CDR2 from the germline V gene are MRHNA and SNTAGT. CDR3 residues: CASSDTVAGGYNEQFF. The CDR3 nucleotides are TGTGCCAGCAGTGACACTGTAGCGGGGGGATACAATGAGCAGTTCTTC.

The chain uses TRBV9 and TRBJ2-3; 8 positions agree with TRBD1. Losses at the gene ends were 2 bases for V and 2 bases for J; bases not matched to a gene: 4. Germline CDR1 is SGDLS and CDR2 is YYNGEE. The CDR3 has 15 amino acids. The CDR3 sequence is CASSVPTGATDTQYF. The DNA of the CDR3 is TGTGCCAGCAGCGTCCCGACAGGGGCCACAGATACGCAGTATTTT.

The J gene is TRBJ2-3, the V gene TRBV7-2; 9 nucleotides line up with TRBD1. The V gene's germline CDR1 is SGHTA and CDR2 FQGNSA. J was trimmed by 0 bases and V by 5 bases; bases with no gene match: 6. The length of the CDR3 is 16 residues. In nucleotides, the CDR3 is TGTGCCAGCAGCCCTGGACAGGGGCTAAGCACAGATACGCAGTATTTT. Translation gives CASSPGQGLSTDTQYF.

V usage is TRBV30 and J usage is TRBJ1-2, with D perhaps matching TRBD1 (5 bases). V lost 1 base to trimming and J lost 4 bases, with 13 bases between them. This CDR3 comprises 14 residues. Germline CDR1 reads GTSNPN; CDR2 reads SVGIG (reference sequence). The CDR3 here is CAWSADKDIYGYTF. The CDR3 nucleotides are TGTGCCTGGAGTGCAGACAAGGACATCTATGGCTACACCTTC.

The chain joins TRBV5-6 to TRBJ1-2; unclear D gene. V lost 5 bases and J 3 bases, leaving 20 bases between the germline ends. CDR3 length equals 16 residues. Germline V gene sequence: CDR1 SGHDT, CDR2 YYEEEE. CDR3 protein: CASSSFGSFGYYGYTF. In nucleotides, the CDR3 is TGTGCCAGCAGTTCTTTCGGGAGTTTCGGGTACTATGGCTACACCTTC.

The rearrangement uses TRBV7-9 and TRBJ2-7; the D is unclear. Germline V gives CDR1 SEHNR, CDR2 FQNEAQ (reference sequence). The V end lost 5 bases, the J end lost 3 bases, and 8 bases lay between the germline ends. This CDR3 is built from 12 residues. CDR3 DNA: TGTGCCAGCAGCCCAGAATACTACGAGCAGTACTTC. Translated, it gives CASSPEYYEQYF.

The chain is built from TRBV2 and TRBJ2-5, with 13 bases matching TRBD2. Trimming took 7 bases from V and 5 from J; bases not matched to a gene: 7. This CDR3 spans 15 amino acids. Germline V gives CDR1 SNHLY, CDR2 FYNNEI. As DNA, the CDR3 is TGTGCCAGCACCATAGGGACTAGCGGGGCCGAGACCCAGTACTTC. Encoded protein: CASTIGTSGAETQYF.

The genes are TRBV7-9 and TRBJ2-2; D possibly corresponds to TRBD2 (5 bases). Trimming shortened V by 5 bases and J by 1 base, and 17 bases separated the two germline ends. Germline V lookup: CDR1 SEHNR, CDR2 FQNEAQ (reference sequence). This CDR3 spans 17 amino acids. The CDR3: CASSRPTHGGNTGELFF. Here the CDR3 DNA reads TGTGCCAGCAGCCGCCCTACGCACGGAGGGAACACCGGGGAGCTGTTTTTT.